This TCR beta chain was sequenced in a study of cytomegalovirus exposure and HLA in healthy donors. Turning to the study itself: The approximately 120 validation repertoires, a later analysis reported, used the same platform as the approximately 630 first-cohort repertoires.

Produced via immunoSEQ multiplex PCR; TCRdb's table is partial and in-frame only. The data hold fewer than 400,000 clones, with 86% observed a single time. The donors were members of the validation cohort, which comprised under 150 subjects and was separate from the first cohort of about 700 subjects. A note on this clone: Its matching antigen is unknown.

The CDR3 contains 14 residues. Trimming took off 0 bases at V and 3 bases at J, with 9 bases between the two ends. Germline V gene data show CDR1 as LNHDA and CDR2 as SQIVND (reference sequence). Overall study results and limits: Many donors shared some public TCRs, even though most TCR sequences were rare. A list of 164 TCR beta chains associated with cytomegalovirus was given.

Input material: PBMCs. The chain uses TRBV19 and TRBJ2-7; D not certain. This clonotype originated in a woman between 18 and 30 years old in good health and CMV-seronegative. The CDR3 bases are TGTGCCAGTAGTATAGAGGCAGGCTTCTACGAGCAGTACTTC. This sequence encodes CASSIEAGFYEQYF.